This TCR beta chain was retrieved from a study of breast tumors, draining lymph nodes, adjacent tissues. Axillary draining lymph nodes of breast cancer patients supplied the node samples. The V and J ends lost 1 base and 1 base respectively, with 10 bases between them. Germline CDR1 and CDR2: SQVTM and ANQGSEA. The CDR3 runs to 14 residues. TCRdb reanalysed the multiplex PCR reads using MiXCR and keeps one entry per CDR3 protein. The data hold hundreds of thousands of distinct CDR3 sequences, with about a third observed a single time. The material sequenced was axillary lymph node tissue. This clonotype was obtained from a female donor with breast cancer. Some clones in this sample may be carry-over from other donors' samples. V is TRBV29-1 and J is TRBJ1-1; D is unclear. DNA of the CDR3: TGCAGCGTTGAAGGTTTGGCAGGGAACACTGAAGCTTTCTTT. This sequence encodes CSVEGLAGNTEAFF. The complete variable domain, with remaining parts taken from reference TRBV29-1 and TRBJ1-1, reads SAVISQKPSRDICQRGTSLTIQCQVDSQVTMMFWYRQQPGQSLTLIATANQGSEATYESGFVIDKFPISRPNLTFSTLTVSNMSPEDSSIYLCSVEGLAGNTEAFFGQGTRLTVV.